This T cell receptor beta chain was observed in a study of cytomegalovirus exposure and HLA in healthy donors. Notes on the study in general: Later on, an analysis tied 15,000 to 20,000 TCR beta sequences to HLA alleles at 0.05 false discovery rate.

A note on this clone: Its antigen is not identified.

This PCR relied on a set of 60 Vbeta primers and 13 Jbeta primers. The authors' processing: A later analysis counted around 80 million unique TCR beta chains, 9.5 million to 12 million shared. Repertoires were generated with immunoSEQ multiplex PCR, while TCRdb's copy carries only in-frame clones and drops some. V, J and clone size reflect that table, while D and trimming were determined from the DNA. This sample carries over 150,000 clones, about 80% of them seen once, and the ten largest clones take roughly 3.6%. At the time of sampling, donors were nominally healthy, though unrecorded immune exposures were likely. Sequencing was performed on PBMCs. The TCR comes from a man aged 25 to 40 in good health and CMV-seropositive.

The CDR3 loop reads CSVQGTSYEQYF. The CDR3 region has the DNA TGCAGCGTTCAGGGGACGTCCTACGAGCAGTACTTC. The gene calls are TRBV29-1 and TRBJ2-7; a weak D match, TRBD1 (6 bases). CDR1 is SQVTM and CDR2 is ANQGSEA in the germline V gene. The CDR3 runs to 12 residues. With 5 bases removed from V and 1 base from J, the gap between germline ends came to 9 bases.